This TCR beta chain was observed in a study of blood T cell repertoires in COVID-19. Study background: Researchers got acute and convalescent COVID-19 samples from the United States, Italy and Spain. T cells, B-cell-depleted T cells, or PBMCs supplied cDNA or gDNA.

Methods used by the authors: Reference gene primer amplification gave estimated nucleated cell counts. Measured with immunoSEQ multiplex PCR; TCRdb has only the in-frame clones, and not every one. Clone size and V and J calls were adopted from that table, with D and trimming inferred from the DNA. The sample lists 65,000 to 100,000 clones, approximately 80% occurring once. This CDR3 region has 14 residues. With V trimmed by 5 bases and J by 8 bases, 5 bases remained unmatched. Germline V lookup: CDR1 MDHEN, CDR2 SYDVKM. The receptor was derived from a human donor in a cohort sampled during active COVID-19. The sequencing input was peripheral blood. The V call is TRBV28, the J call TRBJ2-3; 12 bases are shared with TRBD2. The CDR3 loop reads CASSASGGAPTQYF. The DNA of the CDR3 is TGTGCCAGCAGTGCTAGCGGGGGGGCCCCTACGCAGTATTTT.